These 13 T cell receptor beta chains were all obtained from the same sample, sequenced in a study of cytomegalovirus exposure and HLA in healthy donors. Method: immunoSEQ multiplex PCR; TCRdb's copy keeps in-frame clones and lacks some. The table lists roughly 310,000 clones, 88% of them singletons. The sequenced sample consisted of PBMCs. These receptors were collected from a man under 40 in good health and CMV-seronegative.

CDR3 nucleotides: TGTGCCAGCAGTGAGCGGGGGGGCCCTTTAACTCAGTACTTC. Translated: CASSERGGPLTQYF. V gene TRBV6-5 combines with J gene TRBJ2-7; 10 positions match TRBD2. Trimming removed 5 bases from V and 10 bases from J; junction bases left unmatched: 11. Per the germline V gene, CDR1 is MNHEY and CDR2 is SVGAGI. This CDR3 region has 14 residues.

The chain has TRBV5-1 and TRBJ1-2, with a weak D call TRBD1 (5 bases). The CDR3 covers 15 residues. The germline gives CDR1 SGHRS, CDR2 YFSETQ. Trimming left V 1 base short and J 4 bases short, with 14 bases between. This chain's CDR3 is CASSLSAGGSYGYTF. The CDR3 region has the DNA TGCGCCAGCAGCTTGTCGGCCGGGGGGAGCTATGGCTACACCTTC.

The chain combines TRBV27 with TRBJ2-1; the D is unclear. Germline CDR1 and CDR2: MNHEY and SMNVEV (reference sequence). The CDR3 is made up of 11 amino acids. V was cut by 5 bases and J by 6 bases, with 5 bases left in between. The CDR3 is CASSARNEQFF. CDR3 bases: TGTGCCAGCAGTGCGCGCAATGAGCAGTTCTTC.

The V gene is TRBV5-1, the J gene TRBJ2-5; 8 nucleotides match TRBD2. V was pared by 3 bases and J by 5 bases, with 6 bases of the junction left unmatched. The CDR3 is 14 residues long. Germline loops: CDR1 SGHRS, CDR2 YFSETQ. CDR3 residues: CASSSRTSLETQYF. The CDR3 DNA reads as TGCGCCAGCAGCTCGAGGACTAGCCTGGAGACCCAGTACTTC.

The chain has TRBV5-6 and TRBJ1-2; 10 nucleotides match TRBD1. The J segment lost 7 bases and the V segment lost 0 bases, leaving 6 bases of the junction unmatched. The CDR3 is 15 residues long. Germline CDR1 and CDR2: SGHDT and YYEEEE. CDR3 DNA sequence: TGTGCCAGCAGCTTGGTAAGGGGACAGGGGTCTGGCTACACCTTC. This codes for CASSLVRGQGSGYTF.

This clone was observed once. DNA of the CDR3: TGTGCCAGCAGCTACATGGACAGGGGGCCCTCCTACGAGCAGTACTTC. This gives the protein CASSYMDRGPSYEQYF. The chain couples TRBV7-9 to TRBJ2-7, with 11 bases matching TRBD1. Unmatched junction bases numbered 5, after V lost 4 bases and J lost 0 bases. Germline CDR1 SEHNR, CDR2 FQNEAQ (reference sequence). This CDR3 comprises 16 residues. Supplemented by reference TRBV7-9 and TRBJ2-7, the full variable domain reads DTGVSQNPRHKITKRGQNVTFRCDPISEHNRLYWYRQTLGQGPEFLTYFQNEAQLEKSRLLSDRFSAERPKGSFSTLEIQRTEQGDSAMYLCASSYMDRGPSYEQYFGPGTRLTVT.

The chain joins TRBV25-1 to TRBJ1-1, with a tentative D call TRBD1 (5 bases). The length of the CDR3 is 10 residues. V lost 11 bases and J lost 3, with 7 bases in between. The germline V gene encodes CDR1 MGHDK and CDR2 SYGVNS. CDR3 sequence reads: CAAGDTEAFF. The CDR3 region has the DNA TGTGCCGCGGGGGACACTGAAGCTTTCTTT.

The rearrangement joins TRBV4-1 to TRBJ1-2; D remains unclear. V was shortened by 0 bases and J by 5 bases, with 16 bases between the two germline ends. CDR1 and CDR2 from the germline V gene are MGHRA and YSYEKL. The CDR3 extends over 16 amino acids. In DNA, the CDR3 is TGCGCCAGCAGCCAAGATTCGGCAGGATTGTCTTATGGCTACACCTTC. This translates into CASSQDSAGLSYGYTF.

The rearrangement links TRBV5-4 to TRBJ1-2, with 7 nucleotides matching TRBD1. Germline loops: CDR1 SGHNT, CDR2 YYREEE (reference sequence). Losses at the gene ends were 2 bases for V and 6 bases for J; bases not matched to a gene: 7. CDR3 length: 14 residues. DNA of the CDR3: TGTGCCAGCAGCTTACAGGGGTCGTTGGATGGCTACACCTTC. This sequence encodes CASSLQGSLDGYTF.

The chain has TRBV4-3 and TRBJ2-7; D might be TRBD1 (5 bases). V gave up 0 bases and J gave up 6 bases, with 9 bases separating them. The length of the CDR3 is 13 residues. The germline V gene encodes CDR1 LGHNA and CDR2 YSLEER. The CDR3 coding sequence is TGCGCCAGCAGCCAAGATCCAGGGTCCGAGCAGTACTTC. It specifies CASSQDPGSEQYF.

The rearrangement uses TRBV2 and TRBJ1-2; D possibly corresponds to TRBD1 (5 bases). The germline gives CDR1 SNHLY, CDR2 FYNNEI. CDR3 length: 15 amino acids. Deletions cut 0 bases from V and 4 bases from J, with 12 bases between. DNA of the CDR3: TGTGCCAGCAGTGAAGCCGGGGGTGGAATCTATGGCTACACCTTC. Protein product: CASSEAGGGIYGYTF.

This sequence joins TRBV18 and TRBJ1-2, with D possibly TRBD1 on 6 matching bases. There are 15 residues in the CDR3. V was cut by 2 bases and J by 2 bases, with 12 bases left in between. The germline V gene has CDR1 KGHSH and CDR2 LQKENI. Here the CDR3 reads CASSPIIGQNYGYTF. The CDR3 DNA is TGTGCCAGCTCACCAATAATCGGACAGAACTATGGCTACACCTTC.

The chain combines TRBV18 with TRBJ2-7; weak D call: TRBD1 (6 bases). Trimming left V 4 bases short and J 7 bases short, with 14 bases between. CDR3 length equals 13 residues. Germline assignment: CDR1 KGHSH and CDR2 LQKENI. CDR3 sequence reads: CASSLYGQIEQYF. The CDR3 bases are TGTGCCAGCTCACTTTACGGACAGATTGAGCAGTACTTC.